This is a list of T cell receptor beta chains from one sample in a study of cytomegalovirus exposure and HLA in healthy donors. The method was immunoSEQ multiplex PCR; TCRdb's version includes in-frame clones alone and lacks a portion of them. There are a few hundred thousand clones in the sample; 80% to 85% occur only once, and roughly 13% lies in the top ten. The sample comprised PBMCs. The receptors here all came from a young woman in good health and CMV-seropositive. The CDR3 runs from the conserved cysteine through the conserved F or W. A D gene is named only where the DNA matches it firmly. Clone size is stated in some rows and not others, as once, few, many or a class when expanded.

cdr3_length clone_size j_call d_call v_call cdr3_nt cdr3_aa
14 . TRBJ1-1 TRBD1 TRBV28 TGTGCCAGCAGGGGACAGGGTATGAACACTGAAGCTTTCTTT CASRGQGMNTEAFF
15 . TRBJ1-2 . TRBV4-3 TGCGCCAGCAGCCAAGGCTGGGGCAGGGACTATGGCTACACCTTC CASSQGWGRDYGYTF
13 . TRBJ1-2 TRBD1 TRBV6-5 TGTGCCAGCAGTCGGCAGGGGGCCTATGGCTACACCTTC CASSRQGAYGYTF
15 . TRBJ2-7 . TRBV4-1 TGCGCCAGCAGCCAAGAAGAGGACTTCTCCTACGAGCAGTACTTC CASSQEEDFSYEQYF
14 few TRBJ1-5 TRBD1 TRBV7-2 TGTGCCAGCAGCCCGACAGGGAGCAATCAGCCCCAGCATTTT CASSPTGSNQPQHF
16 . TRBJ2-3 TRBD2 TRBV29-1 TGCAGCGTCACGAGCGGGAGGTATTATGGAACAGATACGCAGTATTTT CSVTSGRYYGTDTQYF
16 few TRBJ1-4 TRBD1 TRBV4-1 TGCGCCAGCAGCCAAGATTCGGACAGGCGGACTGAAAAACTGTTTTTT CASSQDSDRRTEKLFF
15 few TRBJ2-7 TRBD1 TRBV4-1 TGCGCCAGCAGCTCGGGACAGGGGGTTTCCTACGAGCAGTACTTC CASSSGQGVSYEQYF
14 . TRBJ1-2 . TRBV4-3 TGCGCCAGCAGCCAAGAACAAGGAGGCTATGGCTACACCTTC CASSQEQGGYGYTF
15 . TRBJ2-7 TRBD1 TRBV6-1 TGTGCCAGCAGTGCTCGGACAGGGGAGGGTTACGAGCAGTACTTC CASSARTGEGYEQYF
13 . TRBJ2-7 TRBD1 TRBV27 TGTGCCAGCAGGGGGACAGGGGAGTACGAGCAGTACTTC CASRGTGEYEQYF
15 . TRBJ2-2 . TRBV9 TGTGCCAGCAGCGTGTACTTGGACGGCGGAGGGGAGCTGTTTTTT CASSVYLDGGGELFF
13 . TRBJ2-7 TRBD1 TRBV29-1 TGCAGCGTTGCCGGGACAGGAGTTTACGAGCAGTACTTC CSVAGTGVYEQYF
13 few TRBJ1-5 . TRBV19 TGTGCCTCCTGTAGACAGTACAATCAGCCCCAGCATTTT CASCRQYNQPQHF
11 few TRBJ1-2 TRBD1 TRBV29-1 TGCAGCGTTACAGGGGATCTAGGCTACACCTTC CSVTGDLGYTF
13 . TRBJ1-2 . TRBV7-2 TGTGCCAGCAGCTTGACAGTGCAGTATGGCTACACCTTC CASSLTVQYGYTF
17 . TRBJ2-5 TRBD2 TRBV27 TGTGCCAGCAGTTTAGGAAGCATAGCGGGACCTCAAGAGACCCAGTACTTC CASSLGSIAGPQETQYF
12 . TRBJ1-1 . TRBV29-1 TGCAGCGTACCCGGACAGTACACTGAAGCTTTCTTT CSVPGQYTEAFF
13 . TRBJ2-1 . TRBV7-2 TGTGCCAGCAGCTCAGGGCAGAGGGATGAGCAGTTCTTC CASSSGQRDEQFF
13 . TRBJ1-2 . TRBV6-5 TGTGCCAGCAGTTACTCTACAGGGTATGGCTACACCTTC CASSYSTGYGYTF
15 . TRBJ2-7 TRBD2 TRBV7-9 TGTGCCAGCAGCTTAGCTAGCGGGGGGCTCTTCGAGCAGTACTTC CASSLASGGLFEQYF
15 . TRBJ2-1 . TRBV5-4 TGTGCCAGCAGCACCGGATCAGGGGACTACAATGAGCAGTTCTTC CASSTGSGDYNEQFF
14 . TRBJ2-3 TRBD2 TRBV28 TGTGCCAGCAGCCCGGCGGGAGGGCAAGATACGCAGTATTTT CASSPAGGQDTQYF
17 . TRBJ1-2 TRBD1 TRBV19 TGTGCCAGTAGTATAAACGCCGGACAGGGATTGGCCTATGGCTACACCTTC CASSINAGQGLAYGYTF
12 . TRBJ2-7 . TRBV5-8 TGTGCCAGCAGCTTGGTAAGGGGCGAGCAGTACTTC CASSLVRGEQYF
17 . TRBJ1-2 . TRBV30 TGTGCCTGGAGTGGCCCCTACAGGTCTATTCCCCTTTATGGCTACACCTTC CAWSGPYRSIPLYGYTF
15 . TRBJ2-1 TRBD1 TRBV27 TGTGCCAGCAGTCTTCCCGGGACAGCCTACAATGAGCAGTTCTTC CASSLPGTAYNEQFF
15 . TRBJ1-2 TRBD1 TRBV28 TGTGCCAGCAGGGGAGGACAGGGCGATAACTATGGCTACACCTTC CASRGGQGDNYGYTF
15 . TRBJ1-2 . TRBV10-3 TGTGCCATCAGTGAGTCTGGTTACCGATCCTATGGCTACACCTTC CAISESGYRSYGYTF
16 once TRBJ2-6 . TRBV6-1 TGTGCCAGCAGTGAATTGTCCGTCTCTGGGGCCAACGTCCTGACTTTC CASSELSVSGANVLTF
12 . TRBJ1-4 TRBD1 TRBV27 TGTGCCAGCGGGAACTGGGACAGGGGACTGTTTTTT CASGNWDRGLFF
14 . TRBJ2-7 TRBD2 TRBV6-6 TGTGCCAGCAGTTCATTGACTAGCGCATACGAGCAGTACTTC CASSSLTSAYEQYF
15 . TRBJ1-4 . TRBV5-6 TGTGCCAGCAATCCAAGTGGGGGCCTGAGTGAAAAACTGTTTTTT CASNPSGGLSEKLFF
13 . TRBJ1-2 . TRBV7-9 TGTGCCAGCAGCCCGGGGAACGACTATGGCTACACCTTC CASSPGNDYGYTF
12 . TRBJ2-1 . TRBV19 TGTGCCAGTACTACGGTTGACAATGAGCAGTTCTTC CASTTVDNEQFF
13 . TRBJ1-2 . TRBV30 TGTGCCTGGGGTCTACTCGGGGCCTATGGCTACACCTTC CAWGLLGAYGYTF
14 . TRBJ2-7 TRBD1 TRBV2 TGTGCCAGCAGTGTATGGACAGGGCCCTACGAGCAGTACTTC CASSVWTGPYEQYF
15 . TRBJ2-7 . TRBV7-2 TGTGCCAGCAGCAACCTCAGACCCCCCGCCTACGAGCAGTACTTC CASSNLRPPAYEQYF
13 once TRBJ2-3 . TRBV30 TGTGCCTGGACAACCCCGGCAGGATATACGCAGTATTTT CAWTTPAGYTQYF
15 . TRBJ2-1 . TRBV6-1 TGTGCCAGCAGTGTTCTTCCGGCAGCCTACAATGAGCAGTTCTTC CASSVLPAAYNEQFF